This note documents a single T cell receptor beta chain sequence. Its antigen is unidentified. This record comes from a study of CXCR3-negative and CXCR3-positive naive CD8 T cells. The CDR3 extends over 16 amino acids. The V gene's germline CDR1 is ENHRY and CDR2 SYGVKD. It was by 5' RACE with UMI labels that the TRB cDNA libraries were prepared. TCRdb reprocessed the 5' RACE reads, keeping one entry per CDR3 protein, no DNA. The listing records roughly 110,000 distinct CDR3 sequences. Study results and limitations: Whereas memory cells differed, naive CXCR3-negative and CXCR3-positive cells shared similar TRBV-TRBJ usage. More hydrophobic TRB CDR3s occurred in CXCR3-positive than in CXCR3-negative naive cells.

Sorting yielded triplicates of 300,000 cells for each CD8+ T cell subset. Definition of naive CD8+ T cells rested on a CD45RO-CCR7+CD27+CD95- profile. The origin of this receptor is a human donor in good health. Some clones in this sample may be carry-over from other donors' samples. Sequenced: naive CXCR3+ CD8+ T cells from blood. Subset in this sample: CD45RO-CCR7+CD27+CD95- naive CD8+ T cells expressing CXCR3 (TNR3+). The chain has TRBV10-3 and TRBJ1-5; the D call from TCRdb, TRBD1, cannot be confirmed without DNA. CDR3 in amino acids: CAISPTGESNNQPQHF.